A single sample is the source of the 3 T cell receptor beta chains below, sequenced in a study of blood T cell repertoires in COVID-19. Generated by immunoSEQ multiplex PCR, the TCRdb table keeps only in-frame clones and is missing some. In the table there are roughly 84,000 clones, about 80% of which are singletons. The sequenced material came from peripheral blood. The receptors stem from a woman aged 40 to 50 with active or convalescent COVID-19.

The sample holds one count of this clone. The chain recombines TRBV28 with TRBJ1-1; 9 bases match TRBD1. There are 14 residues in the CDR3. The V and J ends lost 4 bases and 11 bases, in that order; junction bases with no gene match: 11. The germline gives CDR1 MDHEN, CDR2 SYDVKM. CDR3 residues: CASSSSGTGFRAFF. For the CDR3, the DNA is TGTGCCAGCAGTTCCTCCGGGACAGGGTTTAGGGCTTTCTTT.

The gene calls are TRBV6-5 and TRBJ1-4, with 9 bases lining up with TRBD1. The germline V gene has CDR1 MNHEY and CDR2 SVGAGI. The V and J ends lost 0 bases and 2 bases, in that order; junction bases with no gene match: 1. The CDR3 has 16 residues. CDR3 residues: CASSYSGTGTNEKLFF. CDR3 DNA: TGTGCCAGCAGTTACTCCGGGACAGGGACTAATGAAAAACTGTTTTTT.

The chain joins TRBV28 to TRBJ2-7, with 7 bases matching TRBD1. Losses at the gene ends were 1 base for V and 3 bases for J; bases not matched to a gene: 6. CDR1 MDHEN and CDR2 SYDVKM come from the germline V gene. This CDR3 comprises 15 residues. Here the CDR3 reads CASSLSPTGSYEQYF. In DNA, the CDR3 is TGTGCCAGCAGTTTATCCCCGACAGGGAGCTACGAGCAGTACTTC.